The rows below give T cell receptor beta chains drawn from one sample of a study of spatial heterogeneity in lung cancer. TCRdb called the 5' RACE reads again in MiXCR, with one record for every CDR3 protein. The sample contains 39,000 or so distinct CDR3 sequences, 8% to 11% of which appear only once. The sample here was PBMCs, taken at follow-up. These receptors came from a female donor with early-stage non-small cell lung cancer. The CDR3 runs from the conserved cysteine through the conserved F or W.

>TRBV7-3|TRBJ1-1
CASSLRSTSEAFF
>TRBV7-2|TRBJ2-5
CASNLVDRSQETQYF
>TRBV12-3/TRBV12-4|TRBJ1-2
CASSSLYGYTF
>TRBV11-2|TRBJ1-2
CASSSPRQNAFNYGYTF
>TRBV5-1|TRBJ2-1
CASSLAGRSEQFF
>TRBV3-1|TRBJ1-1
CASSQTTHSEAFF
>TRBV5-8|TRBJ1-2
CASSLDRVNYGYTF
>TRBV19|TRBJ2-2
CASSYRGGELFF
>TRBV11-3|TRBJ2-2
CASSLIYTGELFF
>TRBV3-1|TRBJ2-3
CASSQDPGGTDTQYF
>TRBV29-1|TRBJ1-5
CSVKGMGSNQPQHF
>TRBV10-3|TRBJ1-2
CAISELLGTNYGYTF
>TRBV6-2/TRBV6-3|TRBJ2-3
CASSYPRGGPGEFTDTQYF
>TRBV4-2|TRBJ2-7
CASSKGLADTYEQYF
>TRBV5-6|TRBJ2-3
CASSADGGTDTQYF
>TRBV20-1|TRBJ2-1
CSARAGGGGSYNEQFF
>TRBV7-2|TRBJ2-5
CASSRDRQETQYF
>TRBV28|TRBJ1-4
CASSSSAPPAEKLFF
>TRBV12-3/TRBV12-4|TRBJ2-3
CASSWTSGGDTQYF
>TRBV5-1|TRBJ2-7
CASRHGHPRSHSYEQYF
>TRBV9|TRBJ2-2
CASSVAYGELFF
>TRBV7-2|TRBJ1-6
CASSLGTLFSYLHF
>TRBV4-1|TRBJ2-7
CASSQPLKGQFHEQYF
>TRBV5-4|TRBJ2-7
CASSLRQTLEQYF
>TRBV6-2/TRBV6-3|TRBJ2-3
CASRSGGSDTQYF
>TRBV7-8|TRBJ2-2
CVSSIPRGRTGELFF
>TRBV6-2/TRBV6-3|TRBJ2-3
CASSFTPSSGGAADTQYF
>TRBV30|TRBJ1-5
CAWTTTEGQPQHF
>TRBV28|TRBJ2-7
CASSPGQRVSVVNF
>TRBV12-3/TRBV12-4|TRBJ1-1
CASSLAQGTEAFF
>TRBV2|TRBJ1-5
CASSERDPSQPQHF
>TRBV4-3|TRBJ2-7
CASSLHPGQGVSEQYF
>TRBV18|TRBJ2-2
CASSPLAAPGELFF
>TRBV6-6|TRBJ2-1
CASSYRREEQFF
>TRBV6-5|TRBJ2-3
CASSSPGGNTDTQYF
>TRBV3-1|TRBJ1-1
CASSVGTGSTEAFF
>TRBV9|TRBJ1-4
CASSVAGTAKEKLFF
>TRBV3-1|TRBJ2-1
CASSQVQGGQSYNEQFF
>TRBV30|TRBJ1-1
CAWSAEWAGGKTEAFF
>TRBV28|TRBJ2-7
CASRPDGYEQYF
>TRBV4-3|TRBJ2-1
CASSQDAGGPGDEQFF
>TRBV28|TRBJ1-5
CASSLPTGGGQPQHF
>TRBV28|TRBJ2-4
CASSFSGTGKNIQYF
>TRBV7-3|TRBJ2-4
CASSRGAGTKNIQYF
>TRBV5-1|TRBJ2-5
CASSLQGGVPPETQYF
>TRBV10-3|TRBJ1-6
CAISDEPSPLHF
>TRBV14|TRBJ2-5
CASSQALGGKTQYF
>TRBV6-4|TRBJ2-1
CASSDSLRGNEQFF
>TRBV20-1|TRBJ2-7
CSTGQGSDEQYF
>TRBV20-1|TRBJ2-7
CSATGHQDRSSYEQYF
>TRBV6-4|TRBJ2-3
CASSNDRGAQYF
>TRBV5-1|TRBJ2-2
CASRTELPGTGELFF
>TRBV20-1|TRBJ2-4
CSAPDFSTSGGSTLNIQYF
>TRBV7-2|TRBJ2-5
CASSPPGGETQYF
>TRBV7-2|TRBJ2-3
CANTSSPTDTQYF